These 30 T cell receptor beta chains were all obtained from the same sample, sequenced in a study of shared clonotypes between healthy human individuals. Terminally differentiated effector memory CD45RA+ cells were left out of the naive CD8 fraction, which was CD45RO-negative and positively selected for CCR7. The method was immunoSEQ multiplex PCR; TCRdb's version includes in-frame clones alone and lacks a portion of them. In the table there are some 1,900,000 clones, about 95% of which are singletons. Sequenced input: naive CD8+ T cells sorted from blood. These receptors came from a man between 18 and 29 years old in good health.

This sequence joins TRBV10-3 and TRBJ2-7; D perhaps matches TRBD2 (6 bases). Germline V gene data show CDR1 as ENHRY and CDR2 as SYGVKD. This CDR3 comprises 13 residues. Trimming cost V 10 bases and J 3 bases, with 16 bases left between them. CDR3 sequence (DNA): TGTGCCACTTGGGACCCGGACTACTACGAGCAGTACTTC. Encoded protein: CATWDPDYYEQYF.

This chain uses TRBV9 with TRBJ2-7; 8 nucleotides line up with TRBD1. V dropped 3 bases and J dropped 4; count of bases not matched to a gene: 12. CDR1 is SGDLS, CDR2 YYNGEE, per germline. This CDR3 contains 16 residues. The CDR3 DNA reads TGTGCCAGCAGCGCCTCCCGACAGGGGAAAGGTTACGAGCAGTACTTC. Its protein product is CASSASRQGKGYEQYF. The entire variable domain, with the rest obtained from reference TRBV9 and TRBJ2-7, is as follows: DSGVTQTPKHLITATGQRVTLRCSPRSGDLSVYWYQQSLDQGLQFLIQYYNGEERAKGNILERFSAQQFPDLHSELNLSSLELGDSALYFCASSASRQGKGYEQYFGPGTRLTVT.

This clone has just one count. The rearrangement uses TRBV29-1 and TRBJ2-3; 7 nucleotides agree with TRBD1. The CDR3 is 14 residues long. CDR1 is SQVTM and CDR2 is ANQGSEA in the germline V gene. Germline trimming cut 8 bases from V and 3 bases from J; bases unmatched to any gene: 11. In DNA, the CDR3 is TGCAGCCTTACACAGGGGATTAGAACAGATACGCAGTATTTT. It codes for CSLTQGIRTDTQYF.

The chain employs TRBV7-2 and TRBJ2-1; 13 bases align to TRBD2. The length of the CDR3 is 16 residues. The germline CDR1 and CDR2 sequences are SGHTA and FQGNSA. V shed 3 bases and J 5 bases; nucleotides not matched to a gene: 4. The CDR3 DNA follows: TGTGCCAGCAGCTTTATCGGACTAGCGGGAGACAATGAGCAGTTCTTC. The encoded protein is CASSFIGLAGDNEQFF. Supplemented by reference TRBV7-2 and TRBJ2-1, the full variable domain reads GAGVSQSPSNKVTEKGKDVELRCDPISGHTALYWYRQSLGQGLEFLIYFQGNSAPDKSGLPSDRFSAERTGGSVSTLTIQRTQQEDSAVYLCASSFIGLAGDNEQFFGPGTRLTVL.

About this clone itself: At one boundary the junction diverges from the germline segment, which might be a read error. The chain couples TRBV12-5 to TRBJ1-2; TRBD1 agrees at 10 bases. The CDR3 runs 17 residues. Germline V gene data show CDR1 as LGHNT and CDR2 as FRNRAP. CDR3 sequence reads: CASGLADFTGTGEASSF. The CDR3 nucleotides read TGTGCTAGTGGTTTGGCGGACTTCACTGGGACAGGGGAGGCATCCTCCTTC.

J is TRBJ2-1 and V is TRBV10-3, with TRBD2 identical over 9 bases. Germline lookup yields CDR1 ENHRY and CDR2 SYGVKD. This CDR3 is 14 amino acids long. V lost 6 bases, J lost 8 bases, and 8 bases stayed unmatched. The CDR3 DNA is TGTGCCATCAGGGTAGCGGGGGAGGGCGATGAGCAGTTCTTC. It specifies CAIRVAGEGDEQFF.

The CDR3 coding sequence is TGTGCCAGCAGCTTGGAGGGACTAGCCTCCTACGAGCAGTACTTC. Protein product: CASSLEGLASYEQYF. This chain connects TRBV5-6 to TRBJ2-7, with 9 bases lining up with TRBD2. CDR1 SGHDT and CDR2 YYEEEE come from the germline V gene. The CDR3 extends over 15 amino acids. Trimming took 0 bases from V and 0 from J; bases not matched to a gene: 1.

This chain joins TRBV6-1 and TRBJ1-1; possibly TRBD1 for D (6 bases). The CDR3 sequence is 18 residues long. Per germline, CDR1 MNHNS and CDR2 SASEGT. The V end was cut by 2 bases, the J end by 4 bases, with 23 bases between. CDR3 region: CASSESRQWTEGATEAFF. The DNA for the CDR3 is TGTGCCAGCAGTGAAAGTCGCCAATGGACAGAAGGAGCCACTGAAGCTTTCTTT.

The chain carries TRBV30 and TRBJ2-7, with a possible D match to TRBD2 (6 bases). CDR1 is GTSNPN, CDR2 SVGIG, per germline (reference sequence). The CDR3 is made up of 16 amino acids. V lost 0 bases, J lost 1 base, and 16 bases lay in between. The CDR3 sequence is CAWSVKAEEGSYEQYF. DNA of the CDR3: TGTGCCTGGAGTGTAAAGGCAGAGGAGGGATCCTACGAGCAGTACTTC.

In the case of this clone: At the DNA level, this CDR3 is encoded by other sequences in the same sample as well. The V and J genes are TRBV2 and TRBJ1-2; no definite D call. The germline gives CDR1 SNHLY, CDR2 FYNNEI. The length of the CDR3 is 12 residues. Trimming removed 6 bases at V and 3 bases at J, with 8 bases between. CDR3 residues: CASSGVDYGYTF. The CDR3 coding sequence is TGTGCCAGCAGCGGGGTGGACTATGGCTACACCTTC.

The chain recombines TRBV7-9 with TRBJ2-1, with 9 bases fitting TRBD2. This CDR3 has 12 amino acids. CDR1 is SEHNR and CDR2 is FQNEAQ in the germline V gene (reference sequence). Trimming cost V 8 bases and J 7 bases; bases outside gene matches: 3. CDR3 residues: CASAGGHNEQFF. The CDR3 DNA reads TGTGCCAGCGCGGGGGGGCATAATGAGCAGTTCTTC.

The genes are TRBV7-8 and TRBJ2-7; 8 positions match TRBD2. Germline V gives CDR1 SGHVS, CDR2 FQNEAQ. The J segment lost 7 bases and the V segment lost 3 bases, leaving 11 bases of the junction unmatched. This CDR3 has 15 amino acids. The CDR3, as DNA: TGTGCCAGCAGCTTGGAAATGGGACTAGTCAGGGAGCAGTACTTC. Amino acid sequence: CASSLEMGLVREQYF.

This rearrangement joins TRBV7-9 to TRBJ2-4, with 7 bases matching TRBD2. Looked up from germline, CDR1 is SEHNR and CDR2 is FQNEAQ (reference sequence). V was clipped by 5 bases and J by 0 bases; unmatched bases: 7. The CDR3 has 16 residues. The CDR3 coding sequence is TGTGCCAGCAGCGTTTCAAGCGGGATAGCCAAAAACATTCAGTACTTC. This encodes CASSVSSGIAKNIQYF.

The rearrangement links TRBV4-2 to TRBJ2-2; 7 bases are shared with TRBD2. The germline gives CDR1 LGHNA, CDR2 YNFKEQ. This CDR3 region has 18 residues. The junction had 7 bases not matched to a gene; V was cut back by 0 bases and J by 0 bases. The chain's CDR3 is CASSQDVSGESNTGELFF. For the CDR3, the DNA is TGTGCCAGCAGCCAAGATGTGAGCGGGGAGTCGAACACCGGGGAGCTGTTTTTT.

The chain employs TRBV19 and TRBJ2-2, with 11 bases matching TRBD1. The CDR3 is 18 amino acids. From germline, CDR1 is LNHDA and CDR2 SQIVND (reference sequence). The V gene end was trimmed by 0 bases and the J gene end by 4 bases; junction bases not matched to a gene: 7. CDR3 residues: CASSIDGTGGPSTGELFF. In nucleotides, the CDR3 is TGTGCCAGTAGTATAGACGGGACAGGGGGACCGAGCACCGGGGAGCTGTTTTTT. Variable domain in full (rest from reference TRBV19 and TRBJ2-2): DGGITQSPKYLFRKEGQNVTLSCEQNLNHDAMYWYRQDPGQGLRLIYYSQIVNDFQKGDIAEGYSVSREKKESFPLTVTSAQKNPTAFYLCASSIDGTGGPSTGELFFGEGSRLTVL.

This chain uses TRBV30 with TRBJ1-4, with a weak D call TRBD1 (6 bases). Between the trimmed V and J ends, which lost 0 bases and 3 bases, there was a span of 23 bases. CDR3 length: 19 residues. In germline, CDR1 is GTSNPN, CDR2 SVGIG (reference sequence). The DNA of the CDR3 is TGTGCCTGGAGTGTACTAGGGACAAGAAACTGGCGGGCTAATGAAAAACTGTTTTTT. It codes for CAWSVLGTRNWRANEKLFF.

The V gene is TRBV9, the J gene TRBJ2-3; D perhaps matches TRBD2 (6 bases). Germline CDR1 reads SGDLS; CDR2 reads YYNGEE. The V gene lost 4 bases and the J gene lost 1 base, with 10 bases spanning the gap. The CDR3 length is 14 residues. CDR3 DNA sequence: TGTGCCAGCAGCACTACGGGAGGCACAGATACGCAGTATTTT. Encoded protein: CASSTTGGTDTQYF.

The CDR3 region is CATVPGTSIPYEQYF. CDR3 DNA: TGTGCCACAGTCCCCGGGACTAGCATTCCCTACGAGCAGTACTTC. The chain has TRBV2 and TRBJ2-7; 9 nucleotides align to TRBD2. This CDR3 spans 15 amino acids. The V gene end was trimmed by 10 bases and the J gene end by 2 bases; junction bases not matched to a gene: 12. Germline V gene data show CDR1 as SNHLY and CDR2 as FYNNEI.

This chain links TRBV29-1 with TRBJ2-7; 11 bases fit TRBD1. Germline V gives CDR1 SQVTM, CDR2 ANQGSEA. V lost 0 bases and J lost 4; bases outside the gene matches: 8. The length of the CDR3 is 16 residues. DNA for the CDR3: TGCAGCGTTGAAGACGGGCCAGGGACAGGGGGTTACGAGCAGTACTTC. Its translation is CSVEDGPGTGGYEQYF.

A few counts support this clone. The sample has other DNA sequences that encode this CDR3 too. J is TRBJ1-3 and V is TRBV9; D is undetermined. The germline V gene encodes CDR1 SGDLS and CDR2 YYNGEE. The ends were cut back, 3 bases at V and 0 bases at J, with 1 base in the middle. The CDR3 length is 12 residues. The CDR3 spells CASSGSGNTIYF. The CDR3 coding sequence is TGTGCCAGCAGCGGCTCTGGAAACACCATATATTTT.

The CDR3 reads CASSYRDSGANVLTF. CDR3 sequence (DNA): TGTGCCAGCAGCTACAGGGACTCTGGGGCCAACGTCCTGACTTTC. The chain joins TRBV11-3 to TRBJ2-6; D is perhaps TRBD1 (6 bases). V lost 4 bases, J lost 0 bases, and 7 bases lay in between. CDR1 and CDR2 from the germline V gene are SGHNT and YENEEA. CDR3 size: 15 residues. The full variable domain, its missing parts supplied by reference TRBV11-3 and TRBJ2-6, is EAGVVQSPRYKIIEKKQPVAFWCNPISGHNTLYWYLQNLGQGPELLIRYENEEAVDDSQLPKDRFSAERLKGVDSTLKIQPAELGDSAVYLCASSYRDSGANVLTFGAGSRLTVL.

The V and J genes are TRBV6-1 and TRBJ2-5; TRBD2 agrees at 8 bases. The CDR3 loop spans 13 amino acids. Trimming took 8 bases from V and 5 from J; bases not matched to a gene: 7. Germline V gene sequence: CDR1 MNHNS, CDR2 SASEGT. Here the CDR3 reads CASPAGVGETQYF. Here the CDR3 DNA reads TGTGCCAGCCCAGCGGGGGTGGGGGAGACCCAGTACTTC.

The chain joins TRBV19 to TRBJ1-1; a possible D gene is TRBD1 (6 bases). Trimming cost V 6 bases and J 1 base, with 18 bases left between them. There are 16 residues in the CDR3. CDR1 and CDR2 (germline): LNHDA, SQIVND (reference sequence). The CDR3 DNA follows: TGTGCCAGTAGCTTAGCGGCAGAGGGACAGAACACTGAAGCTTTCTTT. It is translated as CASSLAAEGQNTEAFF.

The chain joins TRBV4-1 to TRBJ2-7, with TRBD1 as a possible D gene (6 bases). CDR1 and CDR2 (germline): MGHRA, YSYEKL. This CDR3 comprises 19 residues. The V and J ends lost 3 bases and 0 bases respectively, with 24 bases between them. CDR3 sequence: CASSQHANLQGPSSYEQYF. The CDR3 DNA is TGCGCCAGCAGCCAGCATGCCAACCTACAGGGCCCAAGCTCCTACGAGCAGTACTTC.

The J gene is TRBJ1-5, the V gene TRBV28, with D possibly matching TRBD1 (5 bases). Germline V CDR1 and CDR2: MDHEN, SYDVKM. The germline V and J ends were trimmed by 3 bases and 0 bases, with 15 bases remaining between them. The CDR3 is 17 amino acids. CDR3 nucleotide sequence: TGTGCCAGCAGTTTCCCCGGTGACAGCTATAGCAATCAGCCCCAGCATTTT. Translated: CASSFPGDSYSNQPQHF.

The V and J genes are TRBV9 and TRBJ1-6, with D possibly TRBD1 on 5 matching bases. The CDR3 totals 15 residues. Germline V gives CDR1 SGDLS, CDR2 YYNGEE. V lost 0 bases and J lost 7, with 11 bases in between. Written as DNA, the CDR3 is TGTGCCAGCAGCGTAGGGGGGGGAATGAATTCACCCCTCCACTTT. The encoded protein is CASSVGGGMNSPLHF. Full variable domain (rest looked up from reference TRBV9 and TRBJ1-6): DSGVTQTPKHLITATGQRVTLRCSPRSGDLSVYWYQQSLDQGLQFLIQYYNGEERAKGNILERFSAQQFPDLHSELNLSSLELGDSALYFCASSVGGGMNSPLHFGNGTRLTVT.

V usage is TRBV6-1 and J usage is TRBJ2-7; 10 nucleotides align to TRBD1. Germline-derived CDR1 and CDR2 are MNHNS and SASEGT. V lost 7 bases, J lost 5 bases, and 11 bases stayed unmatched. The CDR3 runs to 15 residues. In DNA, the CDR3 is TGTGCCAGCAAAACTCGACAGGGGGCGGAACACGAGCAGTACTTC. Translation gives CASKTRQGAEHEQYF.

The V and J genes are TRBV30 and TRBJ2-3, with 8 bases lining up with TRBD2. V dropped 0 bases and J dropped 6; count of bases not matched to a gene: 5. The CDR3 contains 14 residues. The germline gives CDR1 GTSNPN, CDR2 SVGIG (reference sequence). The CDR3 DNA reads TGTGCCTGGAGTGTACGGGGGGGGTTGGATACGCAGTATTTT. Amino acid sequence: CAWSVRGGLDTQYF.

V is TRBV13 and J is TRBJ1-1, with D perhaps matching TRBD1 (5 bases). Trimming pared 5 bases from V and 0 bases from J, leaving 19 bases between. Germline V gene sequence: CDR1 PRHDT, CDR2 FYEKMQ (reference sequence). This CDR3 comprises 17 residues. This chain's CDR3 is CASSPPQPGPMNTEAFF. CDR3 nucleotide sequence: TGTGCCAGCAGCCCCCCCCAACCGGGACCGATGAACACTGAAGCTTTCTTT.

This rearrangement joins TRBV5-6 to TRBJ1-2, with D possibly being TRBD1 (5 bases). CDR1 is SGHDT and CDR2 is YYEEEE in the germline V gene. Trimming shortened V by 1 base and J by 7 bases, and 17 bases separated the two germline ends. The CDR3 has 15 residues. The CDR3 region has the DNA TGTGCCAGCAGCTTGTCGACAGACTCGCTCAGTGGCTACACCTTC. Its translation is CASSLSTDSLSGYTF.